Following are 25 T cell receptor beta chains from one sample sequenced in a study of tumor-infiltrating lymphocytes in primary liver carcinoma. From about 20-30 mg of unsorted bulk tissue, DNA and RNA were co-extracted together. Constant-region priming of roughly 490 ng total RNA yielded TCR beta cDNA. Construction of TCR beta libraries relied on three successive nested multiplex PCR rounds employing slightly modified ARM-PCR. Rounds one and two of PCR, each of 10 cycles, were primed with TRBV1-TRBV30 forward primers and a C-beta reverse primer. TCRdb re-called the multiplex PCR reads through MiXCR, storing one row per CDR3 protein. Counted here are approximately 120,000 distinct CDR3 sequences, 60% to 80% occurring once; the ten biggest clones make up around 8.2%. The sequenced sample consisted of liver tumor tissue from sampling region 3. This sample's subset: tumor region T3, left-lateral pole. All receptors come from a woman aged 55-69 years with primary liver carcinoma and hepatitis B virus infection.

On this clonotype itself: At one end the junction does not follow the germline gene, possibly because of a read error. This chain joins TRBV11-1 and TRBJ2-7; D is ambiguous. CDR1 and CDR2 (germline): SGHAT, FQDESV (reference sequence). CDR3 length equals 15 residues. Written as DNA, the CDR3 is TGTGCCCGCAGCGAGGACCTGGTCTCGGGCTACGAGCAGTATTTC. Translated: CARSEDLVSGYEQYF. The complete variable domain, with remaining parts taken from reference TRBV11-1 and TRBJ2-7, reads EAEVAQSPRYKITEKSQAVAFWCDPISGHATLYWYRQILGQGPELLVQFQDESVVDDSQLPKDRFSAERLKGVDSTLKIQPAELGDSAMYLCARSEDLVSGYEQYFGPGTRLTVT.

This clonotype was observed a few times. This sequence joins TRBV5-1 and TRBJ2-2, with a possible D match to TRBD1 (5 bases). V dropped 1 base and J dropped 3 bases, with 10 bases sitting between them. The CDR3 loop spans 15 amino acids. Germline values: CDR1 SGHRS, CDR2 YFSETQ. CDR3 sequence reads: CASSLRAQDTGELFF. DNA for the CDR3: TGCGCCAGCAGCTTGAGGGCACAGGACACCGGGGAGCTGTTTTTT.

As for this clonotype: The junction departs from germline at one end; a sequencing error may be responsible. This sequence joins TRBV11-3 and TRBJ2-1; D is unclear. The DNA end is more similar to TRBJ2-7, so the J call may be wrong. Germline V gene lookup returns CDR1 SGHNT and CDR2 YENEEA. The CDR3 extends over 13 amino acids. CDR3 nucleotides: TGTGTCAGCAGCTTCCTTCCATACAATGAGCAGTACTTC. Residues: CVSSFLPYNEQYF.

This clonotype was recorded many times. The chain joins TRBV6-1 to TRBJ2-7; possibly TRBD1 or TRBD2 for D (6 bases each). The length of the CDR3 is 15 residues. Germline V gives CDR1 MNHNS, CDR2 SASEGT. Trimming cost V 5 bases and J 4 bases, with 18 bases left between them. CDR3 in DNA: TGTGCCAGCAGTTCCTACCTACAGGGAGGTTACGAGCAGTACTTC. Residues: CASSSYLQGGYEQYF.

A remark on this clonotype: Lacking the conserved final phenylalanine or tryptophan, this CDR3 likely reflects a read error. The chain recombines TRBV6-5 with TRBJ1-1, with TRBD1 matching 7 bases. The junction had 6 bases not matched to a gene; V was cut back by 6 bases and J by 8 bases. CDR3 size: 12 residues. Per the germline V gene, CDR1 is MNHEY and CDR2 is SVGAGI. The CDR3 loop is CASRRDSSEAFY. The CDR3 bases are TGTGCCAGCAGACGGGACAGTTCAGAAGCTTTCTAT.

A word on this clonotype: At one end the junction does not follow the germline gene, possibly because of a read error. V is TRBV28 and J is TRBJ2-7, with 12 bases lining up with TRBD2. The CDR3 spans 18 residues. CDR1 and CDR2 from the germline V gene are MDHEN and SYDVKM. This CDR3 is CASSFVPTSGSLKYGQYF. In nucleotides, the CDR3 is TGTGCCAGCAGTTTCGTCCCGACTAGCGGGAGCCTTAAATACGGGCAGTACTTC.

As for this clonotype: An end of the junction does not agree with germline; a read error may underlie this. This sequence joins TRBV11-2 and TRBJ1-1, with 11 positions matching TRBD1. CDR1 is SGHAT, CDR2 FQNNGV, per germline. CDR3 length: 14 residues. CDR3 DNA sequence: TGTACCAGCAGCTCCGGACAGGGGGCTTACGGCGCTTTCTTC. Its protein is CTSSSGQGAYGAFF.

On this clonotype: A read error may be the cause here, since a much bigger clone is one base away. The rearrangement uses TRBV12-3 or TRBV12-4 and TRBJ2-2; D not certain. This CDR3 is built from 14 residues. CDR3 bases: TGTGTCAGCATTAAGGTCCCGAACACCGGGGAGCTGTTTTTT. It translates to CVSIKVPNTGELFF.

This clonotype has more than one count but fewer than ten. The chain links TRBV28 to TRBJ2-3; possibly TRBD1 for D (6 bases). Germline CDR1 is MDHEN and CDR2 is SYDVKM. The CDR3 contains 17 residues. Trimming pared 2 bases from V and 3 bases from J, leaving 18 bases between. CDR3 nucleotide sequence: TGTGCCAGCAGTTTAAGGGCAGGGGCCGCTCGAACAGATACGCAGTATTTT. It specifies CASSLRAGAARTDTQYF. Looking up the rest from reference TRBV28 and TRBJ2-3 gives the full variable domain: DVKVTQSSRYLVKRTGEKVFLECVQDMDHENMFWYRQDPGLGLRLIYFSYDVKMKEKGDIPEGYSVSREKKERFSLILESASTNQTSMYLCASSLRAGAARTDTQYFGPGTRLTVL.

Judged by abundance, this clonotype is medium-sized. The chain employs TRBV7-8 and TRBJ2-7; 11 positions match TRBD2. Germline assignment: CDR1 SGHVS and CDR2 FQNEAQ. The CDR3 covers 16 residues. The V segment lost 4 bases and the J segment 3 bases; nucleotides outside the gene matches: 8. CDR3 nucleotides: TGTGCCAGCAGCTCATCGGGACTAGCGGTTTACTACGAGCAGTACTTC. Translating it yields CASSSSGLAVYYEQYF.

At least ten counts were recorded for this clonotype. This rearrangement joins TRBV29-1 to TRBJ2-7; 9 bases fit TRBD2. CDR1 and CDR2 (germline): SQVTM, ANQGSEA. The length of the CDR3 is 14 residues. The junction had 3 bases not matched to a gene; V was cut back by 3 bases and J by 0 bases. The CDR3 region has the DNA TGCAGCGTTGATATTAGCGGGAGCTCCTACGAGCAGTACTTC. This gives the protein CSVDISGSSYEQYF.

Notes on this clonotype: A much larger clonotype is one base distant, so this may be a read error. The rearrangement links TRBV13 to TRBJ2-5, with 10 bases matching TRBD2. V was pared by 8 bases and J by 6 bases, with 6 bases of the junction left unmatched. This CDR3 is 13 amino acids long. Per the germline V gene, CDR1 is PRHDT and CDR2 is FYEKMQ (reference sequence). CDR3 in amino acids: CASCYSGRKTQYF. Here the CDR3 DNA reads TGTGCCAGCTGCTATAGCGGGAGGAAGACCCAGTACTTC.

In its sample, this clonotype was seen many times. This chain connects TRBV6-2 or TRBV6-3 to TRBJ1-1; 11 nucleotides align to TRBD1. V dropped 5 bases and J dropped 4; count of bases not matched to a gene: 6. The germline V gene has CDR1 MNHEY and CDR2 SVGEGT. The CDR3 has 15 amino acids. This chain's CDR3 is CASSPWDRGFTEAFF. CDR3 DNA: TGTGCCAGCAGTCCCTGGGACAGGGGGTTCACTGAAGCTTTCTTT.

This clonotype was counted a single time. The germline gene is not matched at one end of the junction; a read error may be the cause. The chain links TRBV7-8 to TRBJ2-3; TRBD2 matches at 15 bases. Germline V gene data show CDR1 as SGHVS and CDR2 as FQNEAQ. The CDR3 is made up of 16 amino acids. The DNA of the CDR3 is TGTTCCAGCAGCTCCCCCGGGACTAGCGGGAGGAGTACGCAGTATTTT. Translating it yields CSSSSPGTSGRSTQYF.

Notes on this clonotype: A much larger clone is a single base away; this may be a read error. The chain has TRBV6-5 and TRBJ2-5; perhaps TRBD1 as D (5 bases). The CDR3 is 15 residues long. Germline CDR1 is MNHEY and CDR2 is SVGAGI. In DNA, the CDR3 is TGTGCCAGCAGGGTCGTTACAGGCAACCAAGTGACCCAGTACTTC. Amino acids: CASRVVTGNQVTQYF.

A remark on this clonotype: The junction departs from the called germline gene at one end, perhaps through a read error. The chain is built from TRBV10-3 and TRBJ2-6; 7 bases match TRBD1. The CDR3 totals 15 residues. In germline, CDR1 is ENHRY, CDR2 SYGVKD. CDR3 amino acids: CVISGGQARANLLTF. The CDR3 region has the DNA TGTGTCATCAGCGGAGGACAGGCCCGGGCCAACCTCCTGACTTTC.

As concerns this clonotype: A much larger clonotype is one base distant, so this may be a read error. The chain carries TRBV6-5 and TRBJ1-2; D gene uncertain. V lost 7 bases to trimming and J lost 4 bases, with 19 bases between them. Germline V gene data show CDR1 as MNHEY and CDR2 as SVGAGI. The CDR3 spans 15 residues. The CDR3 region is CASNSKMGSAYGYTF. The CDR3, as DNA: TGTGCCAGCAATTCCAAGATGGGGTCGGCCTATGGCTACACCTTC.

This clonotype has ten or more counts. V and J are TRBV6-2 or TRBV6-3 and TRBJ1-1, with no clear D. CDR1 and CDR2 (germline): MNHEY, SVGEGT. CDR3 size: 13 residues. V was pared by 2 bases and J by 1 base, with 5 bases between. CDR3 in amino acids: CASSYLGNTEAFF. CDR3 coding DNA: TGTGCCAGCAGTTACCTGGGGAACACTGAAGCTTTCTTT.

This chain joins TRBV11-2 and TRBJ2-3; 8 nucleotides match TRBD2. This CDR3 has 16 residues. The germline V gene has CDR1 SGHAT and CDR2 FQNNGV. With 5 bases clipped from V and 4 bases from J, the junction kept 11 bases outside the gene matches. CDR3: CASSLGLATSADTQYF. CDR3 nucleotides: TGTGCCAGCAGCCTAGGATTAGCGACTAGCGCAGATACGCAGTATTTT.

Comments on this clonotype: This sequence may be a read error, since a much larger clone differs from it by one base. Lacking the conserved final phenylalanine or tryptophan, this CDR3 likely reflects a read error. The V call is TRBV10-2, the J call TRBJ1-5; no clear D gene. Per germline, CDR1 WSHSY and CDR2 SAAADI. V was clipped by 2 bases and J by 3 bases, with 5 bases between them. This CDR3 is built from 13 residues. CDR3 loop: CASSEVHNQPQHL. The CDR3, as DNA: TGCGCCAGCAGTGAGGTCCACAATCAGCCCCAGCATCTT.

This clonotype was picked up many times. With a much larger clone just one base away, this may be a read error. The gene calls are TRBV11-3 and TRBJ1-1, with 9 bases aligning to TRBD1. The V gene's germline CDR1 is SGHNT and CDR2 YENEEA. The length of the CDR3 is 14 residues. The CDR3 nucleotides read TGTGCCAGCAGCCCGGGACAGGGTGGCACTGAAGCTTCCTTT. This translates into CASSPGQGGTEASF.

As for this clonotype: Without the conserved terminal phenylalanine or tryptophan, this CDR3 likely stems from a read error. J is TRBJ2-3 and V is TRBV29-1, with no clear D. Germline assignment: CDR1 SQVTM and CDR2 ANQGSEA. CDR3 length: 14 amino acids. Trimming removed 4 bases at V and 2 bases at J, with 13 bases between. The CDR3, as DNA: TGCAGCGTTGGAGACATGACCCTCACAGATACGCAGTATCTT. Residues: CSVGDMTLTDTQYL.

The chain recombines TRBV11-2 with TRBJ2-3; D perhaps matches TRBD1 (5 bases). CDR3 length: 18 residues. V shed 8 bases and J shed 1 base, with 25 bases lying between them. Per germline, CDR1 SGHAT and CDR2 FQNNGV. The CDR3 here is CASGLGRASGARTDTQYF. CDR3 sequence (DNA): TGTGCCAGCGGCCTAGGTCGGGCTAGTGGGGCCCGCACAGATACGCAGTATTTT.

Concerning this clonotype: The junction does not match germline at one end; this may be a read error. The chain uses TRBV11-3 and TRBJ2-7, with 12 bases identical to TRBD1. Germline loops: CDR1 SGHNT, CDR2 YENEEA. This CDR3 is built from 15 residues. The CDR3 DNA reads TGTGCCAGGAGCTTAGGGACAGGGGGCGCCCTCGGGCAGTACTTC. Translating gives CARSLGTGGALGQYF.

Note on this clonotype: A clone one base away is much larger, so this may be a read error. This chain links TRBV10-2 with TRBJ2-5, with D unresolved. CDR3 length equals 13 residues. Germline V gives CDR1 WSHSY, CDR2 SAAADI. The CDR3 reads CPSSDGIQETQYF. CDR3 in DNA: TGCCCCAGCAGTGATGGAATCCAAGAGACCCAGTACTTC.